This section outlines one TCR beta chain sequence together with its context. Antigen unknown. This sample is part of a study of T cells after yellow fever vaccination. General study findings and limits: Among primary-vaccination clones, most reappeared after the booster, at roughly 96% for CD4 and 85% to 90% for CD8. Clonotype sharing between CD4 and CD8 compartments was small.

Germline V gene sequence: CDR1 SGDLS, CDR2 YYNGEE. The junction had 3 bases not matched to a gene; V was cut back by 4 bases and J by 5 bases. CDR3 length: 12 residues. Making TCR cDNA involved 5'RACE template switching, which added UMIs and a universal primer site. TCRdb called the 5' RACE reads again in MiXCR, with one record for every CDR3 protein. The profile shows hundreds of thousands of distinct CDR3 sequences, about 13% of them singletons. The chain recombines TRBV9 with TRBJ2-7; 7 bases are shared with TRBD1. The sample consisted of PBMCs, taken on the day of the yellow fever booster vaccination. This clonotype originated in a young man who received the YFV17D yellow fever vaccine. The CDR3: CASSKQGNEQYF. CDR3 sequence (DNA): TGTGCCAGCAGCAAACAGGGGAACGAGCAGTACTTC.